This T cell receptor (beta chain) is drawn from a study of Graves' ophthalmopathy and Graves' hyperthyroidism. RNA transcripts were the source from which TCR beta CDR3 regions were amplified. First-round RT-PCR employed HTBI primers, with a second-round multiplex PCR after it. TCRdb re-analysed the multiplex PCR reads in MiXCR, keeping a single row per CDR3 protein. Of about 370,000 distinct CDR3 sequences in the sample, 15% to 20% are singletons; the top ten hold 2.4%. A roughly 10 ml volume of fresh peripheral blood provided the PBMCs. The source material was peripheral blood. The sequence was collected from an adult woman with stable Graves' hyperthyroidism.

The CDR3 protein is CSARGVRSGELFF. As DNA, the CDR3 is TGCAGTGCCCGGGGGGTTCGAAGCGGGGAGCTGTTTTTT. The genes are TRBV20-1 and TRBJ2-2; 7 nucleotides align to TRBD2. V lost 6 bases to trimming and J lost 7 bases; unmatched junction nucleotides: 8. Germline-derived CDR1 and CDR2 are DFQATT and SNEGSKA (reference sequence). The CDR3 is 13 amino acids.